The T cell receptor beta chain described here comes from a study of T cells in Graves' hyperthyroidism and ophthalmopathy (dated by TCRdb to the late 2010s). Context from the whole study: A discovery cohort of about a hundred patients, roughly 45 with Graves' ophthalmopathy and about 60 with stable Graves' hyperthyroidism, was used to find distinguishing TCR V-J signatures. Prospective prediction of ophthalmopathy was tested in an independent validation cohort of approximately 19 hyperthyroidism patients and 17 patients who later progressed to ophthalmopathy. The roughly 94 discovery patients were randomly split 7:3 into training and test sets. In addition, the study compared T-cell repertoires in thyroid tissue and in blood from several Graves' hyperthyroidism patients. After blood sampling, hyperthyroidism patients were treated with methimazole at a starting dose of 30 mg daily, and ophthalmopathy patients were treated with high-dose intravenous methylprednisolone. The paper reports TCR Vbeta CDR3 sequencing of some 140 peripheral blood samples: some 44 ophthalmopathy, about 75 hyperthyroidism and around 17 progressor patients.

General conclusions and limits of the study: No statistical method was used to fix the sample size in advance, and group allocation was not hidden from the investigators. Most expanded thyroid clonotypes (frequency above 0.001) were also detected in blood, a finding suggesting that blood repertoires may reflect thyroid immune responses. During validation, the model predicted progression to ophthalmopathy a median of about 6.5 months ahead of onset, with around 70% sensitivity and 72% to 80% specificity. Ophthalmopathy was separated from stable hyperthyroidism by a 13 V-J signature model, with about 88% sensitivity and roughly 81% specificity obtained in cross-validation and 80%/75% obtained in testing.

This clonotype was counted at least ten times. Its binding antigen is unknown. Per-base qualities were not stored, and no clone one base away is much larger. The TCR beta CDR3 regions were amplified from the RNA transcripts. The TCR CDR3 was subjected to a first round of RT-PCR using the HTBI primer set and the Qiagen OneStep RT-PCR kit. The libraries were constructed in a second round of multiplex PCR and then size-selected and purified. Sequencing of the libraries was done on an Illumina HiSeq2000 using paired-end 100 bp reads. The authors processed their data as follows. SOAPnuke was used to process the raw data, removing reads that contained adapters or uncalled bases, had a mean Phred below 15, or lacked an exact match to the constant primer or identifier. High-quality paired reads were merged with COPE v1.2.5, and unique nucleotide sequences were defined as clonotypes. MiTCR v1.1 was used to align the clonotypes against IMGT TRBV, TRBD and TRBJ reference segments. Only V-J combinations with frequency above 0.0001, covering 99% to 99.2% of repertoires, were analysed. A TCS score was defined as the ratio between F50 (clonal expansion) and ExV (chaos), using BLOSUM62-based TCRdist between CDR3 peptides within each V-J. Welch's t-statistics and random forest reduced 500 to 650 V-J features to 10 to 15, which were used in a naive Bayes classifier (R e1071). Thyroid-blood repertoire similarity was quantified with the Morisita-Horn index. TCRdb cleaned the public reads at Q25 with fastp, built clones with MiXCR and kept in-frame beta chains. Identical CDR3 protein sequences are pooled into one entry, listed with their most common genes and DNA. The V and J calls here are based on TCRdb, not the publication. This sample is represented by almost 600,000 distinct CDR3 sequences; just over 45% of them were singletons. Clones ranked in the top ten supply around 7.7% of the sample.

A patient counted as having stable Graves' hyperthyroidism if no progression to ophthalmopathy occurred over 18 months of follow-up. Hyperthyroidism patients were newly diagnosed, had a disease duration of under 2 months, and were aged 18 to 65 years. Patients with uncontrolled infections, other autoimmune diseases, pregnancy or lactation were excluded. Diagnoses were established on the basis of clinical symptoms, serum thyroxine and TRAb, thyroid ultrasound, and orbital computed tomography. Total RNA was extracted with Trizol reagent, and quality was checked on an Agilent 2100 Bioanalyzer. The germline V gene (reference sequence) sets CDR1 to LGHDT and CDR2 to YNNKEL. V loses 8 bases, J loses 5 bases, and the germline ends lie 18 bases apart. Its CDR3 holds 14 amino acids, cysteine through phenylalanine. Only the CDR3 region is kept as DNA, spanning 42 bases read in frame from base 1.

The sequenced sample was peripheral blood or thyroid tissue (not recorded which). The origin of this receptor is a woman between 18 and 30 years old with Graves' hyperthyroidism. The chain uses TRBV3-1 and TRBJ2-5, with TRBD1 tentatively as D gene (5 bases match). The DNA reads as follows: TGTGCCAGCGCCGAAGATAGGGGATCGGAGACCCAGTACTTC. This codes for CASAEDRGSETQYF.